The 20 T cell receptor beta chains listed next were all sequenced from one sample in a study of blood T cell repertoires in COVID-19 (dated by TCRdb to the early 2020s). Library generation was performed with the immunoSEQ multiplex PCR assay. TCRdb stores this immuneACCESS table with in-frame sequences only. Part of the clones is absent; in the studies checked, under half of the shortfall reflects unresolved V genes, and no reason is known for the rest. The sample contains under 500,000 clones, more than 85% of them found a single time. Around 4.4% of the sample goes to the ten largest clones. Material for sequencing was peripheral blood. The source of these receptors is a woman in her thirties with acute or convalescent COVID-19.

The chain links TRBV19 to TRBJ2-1, with TRBD2 matching over 10 bases. CDR3 size: 15 residues. V lost 6 bases and J lost 7; bases outside the gene matches: 9. CDR1 LNHDA and CDR2 SQIVND come from the germline V gene (reference sequence). CDR3 protein: CASSVLAGVLNEQFF. CDR3 in DNA: TGTGCCAGTAGCGTTCTAGCGGGGGTACTTAATGAGCAGTTCTTC.

The chain couples TRBV12-5 to TRBJ1-4; D gene unclear. The CDR3 sequence is 14 residues long. Trimming cost V 1 base and J 0 bases, with 3 bases left between them. Germline V gene lookup returns CDR1 LGHNT and CDR2 FRNRAP. The CDR3 DNA reads TGTGCTAGTGGTTTGGCAACAACTAATGAAAAACTGTTTTTT. Amino acids: CASGLATTNEKLFF.

The chain uses TRBV7-2 and TRBJ1-5, with unresolved D. Germline V gene data show CDR1 as SGHTA and CDR2 as FQGNSA. The CDR3 covers 13 residues. V was shortened by 2 bases and J by 6 bases, with 8 bases between the two germline ends. CDR3 DNA: TGTGCCAGCAGCTTACAGACTCGTCAGCCCCAGCATTTT. This gives the protein CASSLQTRQPQHF.

This chain uses TRBV2 with TRBJ1-2; possibly TRBD1 for D (5 bases). The germline V gene has CDR1 SNHLY and CDR2 FYNNEI. V dropped 5 bases and J dropped 5 bases, with 12 bases sitting between them. The CDR3 totals 13 residues. The CDR3 DNA is TGTGCCAGCAGTAATGGACAACAGTATGGCTACACCTTC. Its translation: CASSNGQQYGYTF. Variable domain in full (rest from reference TRBV2 and TRBJ1-2): EPEVTQTPSHQVTQMGQEVILRCVPISNHLYFYWYRQILGQKVEFLVSFYNNEISEKSEIFDDQFSVERPDGSNFTLKIRSTKLEDSAMYFCASSNGQQYGYTFGSGTRLTVV.

The chain carries TRBV10-2 and TRBJ2-5; 7 nucleotides align to TRBD2. The length of the CDR3 is 16 residues. CDR1 is WSHSY and CDR2 is SAAADI in the germline V gene. After removal of 8 bases from V and 4 bases from J, the junction contained 16 bases not matched to a gene. The CDR3 DNA follows: TGCGCCAGCTGCGGGTCGCGGGGGAGTGGGGTAGAGACCCAGTACTTC. Its protein is CASCGSRGSGVETQYF.

The V call is TRBV12-5, the J call TRBJ2-5; possibly TRBD2 for D (5 bases). The CDR3 sequence is 12 residues long. Germline lookup yields CDR1 LGHNT and CDR2 FRNRAP. V lost 3 bases, J lost 4 bases, and 6 bases lay in between. Here the CDR3 DNA reads TGTGCTAGTGGTTTCGGAGGAGAGACCCAGTACTTC. This sequence encodes CASGFGGETQYF. The full variable domain, with the rest looked up from reference TRBV12-5 and TRBJ2-5, is DARVTQTPRHKVTEMGQEVTMRCQPILGHNTVFWYRQTMMQGLELLAYFRNRAPLDDSGMPKDRFSAEMPDATLATLKIQPSEPRDSAVYFCASGFGGETQYFGPGTRLLVL.

The V and J genes are TRBV4-1 and TRBJ2-2, with D maybe TRBD1 (6 bases). Per germline, CDR1 MGHRA and CDR2 YSYEKL. This CDR3 has 16 residues. V was trimmed by 3 bases and J by 2 bases, leaving 13 bases between them. The CDR3 is CASSHRTVSNTGELFF. In DNA, the CDR3 is TGCGCCAGCAGCCACAGGACAGTCAGTAACACCGGGGAGCTGTTTTTT.

The V and J genes are TRBV5-4 and TRBJ2-5; TRBD2 agrees at 9 bases. This CDR3 is built from 16 residues. Germline V gene sequence: CDR1 SGHNT, CDR2 YYREEE (reference sequence). Losses at the gene ends were 2 bases for V and 3 bases for J; bases not matched to a gene: 8. The CDR3 sequence is CASSFRRLAEKETQYF. The DNA for the CDR3 is TGTGCCAGCAGCTTCCGACGACTAGCGGAGAAAGAGACCCAGTACTTC. Variable domain in full (rest from reference TRBV5-4 and TRBJ2-5): ETGVTQSPTHLIKTRGQQVTLRCSSQSGHNTVSWYQQALGQGPQFIFQYYREEENGRGNFPPRFSGLQFPNYSSELNVNALELDDSALYLCASSFRRLAEKETQYFGPGTRLLVL.

The genes are TRBV23-1 and TRBJ1-6; 8 positions agree with TRBD1. TRBV23-1 is given ORF status, its function remaining uncertain. V was pared by 6 bases and J by 7 bases, with 17 bases of the junction left unmatched. The CDR3 length is 18 residues. Written as DNA, the CDR3 is TGCGCCAGCAGACACGAGCTTTACCTGGACAGGGCGAATTCACCCCTCCACTTT. Protein product: CASRHELYLDRANSPLHF.

The rearrangement links TRBV21-1 to TRBJ2-3; TRBD2 is taken as the D call from the table, unchecked against the DNA. TRBV21-1 corresponds to a pseudogene. This CDR3 contains 17 residues. CDR3 coding DNA: TGTGCCAGCAGCAAACCGGGACTAGCGGGGGGCACAGATACGCAGTATTTT. As protein: CASSKPGLAGGTDTQYF.

The rearrangement links TRBV5-1 to TRBJ1-2; D perhaps matches TRBD1 (6 bases). Trimming pared 0 bases from V and 3 bases from J, leaving 15 bases between. This CDR3 is built from 16 residues. Germline CDR1 and CDR2: SGHRS and YFSETQ. The CDR3 sequence is CASSLGPQGRDYGYTF. The DNA of the CDR3 is TGCGCCAGCAGCTTGGGACCACAGGGTAGGGACTATGGCTACACCTTC.

V usage is TRBV5-1 and J usage is TRBJ2-1; 12 bases are a match to TRBD2. CDR1 and CDR2 from the germline V gene are SGHRS and YFSETQ. The CDR3 is 18 amino acids. V trimming: 3 bases; J trimming: 1 base; junction bases outside the gene matches: 8. CDR3: CASSSGTSGLRSYNEQFF. DNA of the CDR3: TGCGCCAGCAGCTCAGGGACTAGCGGGTTAAGGTCCTACAATGAGCAGTTCTTC.

The chain carries TRBV5-1 and TRBJ2-5, with D tentatively TRBD2 (6 bases). This CDR3 comprises 15 residues. CDR1 and CDR2 from the germline V gene are SGHRS and YFSETQ. The V end was cut by 2 bases, the J end by 2 bases, with 13 bases between. DNA of the CDR3: TGCGCCAGCAGCTTTGGAGGGGTCTGGCAAGAGACCCAGTACTTC. Translating it yields CASSFGGVWQETQYF.

This clone was counted a single time. The chain employs TRBV5-5 and TRBJ2-7; 10 bases are shared with TRBD1. This CDR3 is 13 amino acids long. Trimming cost V 3 bases and J 5 bases; bases outside gene matches: 2. The germline V gene has CDR1 SGHKS and CDR2 YYEKEE (reference sequence). As DNA, the CDR3 is TGTGCCAGCAGCTCCGGGACAGGGGACGAGCAGTACTTC. This gives the protein CASSSGTGDEQYF.

This chain connects TRBV30 to TRBJ1-6; 7 nucleotides match TRBD1. The V gene's germline CDR1 is GTSNPN and CDR2 SVGIG (reference sequence). The CDR3 consists of 15 residues. V gave up 0 bases and J gave up 3 bases; unmatched junction bases: 2. The CDR3 DNA reads as TGTGCCTGGAGTGTAAGACAGGGCTATAATTCACCCCTCCACTTT. Its translation is CAWSVRQGYNSPLHF.

V gene TRBV20-1 combines with J gene TRBJ1-1, with D uncertain. V lost 3 bases and J 11 bases, leaving 10 bases between the germline ends. The CDR3 spans 10 residues. In germline, CDR1 is DFQATT, CDR2 SNEGSKA (reference sequence). CDR3 bases: TGCAGTGCTAGGATAAGGGAGGCTTTCTTT. Protein sequence: CSARIREAFF.

This chain links TRBV29-1 with TRBJ2-4; the D is unclear. This CDR3 region has 11 residues. V lost 4 bases and J 5 bases, leaving 6 bases between the germline ends. Germline V gives CDR1 SQVTM, CDR2 ANQGSEA. Here the CDR3 reads CSVASQNIQYF. CDR3 in DNA: TGCAGCGTTGCGAGCCAAAACATTCAGTACTTC.

The rearrangement uses TRBV3-1 (or the pseudogene TRBV3-2) and TRBJ1-1; perhaps TRBD1 as D (6 bases). V was pared by 3 bases and J by 0 bases, with 11 bases between. Germline loops: CDR1 LGHDT, CDR2 YNNKEL (reference sequence). The CDR3 totals 15 residues. CDR3 protein: CASSQAGAMNTEAFF. The CDR3 DNA is TGTGCCAGCAGCCAGGCAGGGGCCATGAACACTGAAGCTTTCTTT.

The chain recombines TRBV5-1 with TRBJ1-1; D gene uncertain. The V end lost 0 bases, the J end lost 0 bases, and 6 bases lay between the germline ends. Germline V gene lookup returns CDR1 SGHRS and CDR2 YFSETQ. The CDR3 has 14 amino acids. CDR3 nucleotides: TGCGCCAGCAGCTTGGACAGAATGAACACTGAAGCTTTCTTT. It translates to CASSLDRMNTEAFF.

The chain joins TRBV7-8 to TRBJ1-1; tentatively, D is TRBD1 (5 bases). The CDR3 sequence is 13 residues long. Trimming took off 3 bases at V and 6 bases at J, with 11 bases between the two ends. Germline-derived CDR1 and CDR2 are SGHVS and FQNEAQ. The DNA of the CDR3 is TGTGCCAGCAGCTTGAGTGGCAGGGCTGAAGCTTTCTTT. Its translation is CASSLSGRAEAFF.